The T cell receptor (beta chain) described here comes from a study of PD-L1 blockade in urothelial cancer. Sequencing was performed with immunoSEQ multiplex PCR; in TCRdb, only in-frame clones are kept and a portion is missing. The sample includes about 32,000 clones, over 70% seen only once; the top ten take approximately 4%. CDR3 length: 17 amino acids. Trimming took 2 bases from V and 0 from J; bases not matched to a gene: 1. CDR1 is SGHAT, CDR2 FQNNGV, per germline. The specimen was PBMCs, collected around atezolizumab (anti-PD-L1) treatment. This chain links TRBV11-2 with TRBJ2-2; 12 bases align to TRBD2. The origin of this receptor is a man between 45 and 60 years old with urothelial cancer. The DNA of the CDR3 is TGTGCCAGCAGCTTATGGACTAGCGGGGCGAACACCGGGGAGCTGTTTTTT. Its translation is CASSLWTSGANTGELFF. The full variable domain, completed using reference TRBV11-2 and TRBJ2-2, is EAGVAQSPRYKIIEKRQSVAFWCNPISGHATLYWYQQILGQGPKLLIQFQNNGVVDDSQLPKDRFSAERLKGVDSTLKIQPAKLEDSAVYLCASSLWTSGANTGELFFGEGSRLTVL.